Only a few counts were recorded for the clone carrying this T cell receptor (beta chain). The sample originates from a study of blood T cell repertoires in COVID-19. Study summary: COVID-19 samples, acute and convalescent, were from the United States, Italy and Spain.

In germline, CDR1 is MNHNS, CDR2 SASEGT. V lost 10 bases and J 5 bases, leaving 23 bases between the germline ends. This CDR3 is built from 15 residues. Only in-frame clones appear in the TCRdb table, and some are missing; sequencing was by immunoSEQ multiplex PCR. This sample has roughly 120,000 clones, with more than 70% found just once. The TCR comes from a woman in her 70s who had recovered from COVID-19. The V call is TRBV6-1, the J call TRBJ1-1; weak D call: TRBD1 (6 bases). Material: peripheral blood. The CDR3 loop reads CATISLGNRGTEAFF. DNA for the CDR3: TGTGCCACCATTTCATTGGGAAATAGGGGGACTGAAGCTTTCTTT.